The T cell receptor beta chain described here comes from a study of shared clonotypes between healthy human individuals. The wider study: Each donor's CD4 naive and CD4 memory cells filled three plates apiece, CD8 naive two, and CD8 memory one. Study conclusions and caveats: Collection of samples was limited to blood; tissue repertoires likely differ.

Of note for this clone: Its antigen remains unknown.

Nashville, Tennessee was home to all donors, each a Caucasian adult. Both subsets, CD45RA+ naive and CD45RA-negative memory, were split from the CD4+ cells. Unmatched junction bases numbered 8, after V lost 5 bases and J lost 2 bases. This CDR3 spans 15 amino acids. Per the germline V gene, CDR1 is SGHTA and CDR2 is FQGTGA. The repertoire was sequenced with immunoSEQ multiplex PCR; TCRdb's copy has only in-frame clones and lacks some. Of more than 900,000 clones in the sample, around 78% are singletons; the top ten hold roughly 0.57%. The sequencing input was memory CD4+ T cells from PBMCs. Noted subset: CD45RA-negative fraction. This receptor was identified in a man aged 18 to 29 in good health. Some clones in this sample may be carry-over from other donors' samples. This chain uses TRBV7-3 with TRBJ1-1, with 7 bases fitting TRBD1. CDR3 DNA sequence: TGTGCCAGCAGCCCGAGGGGACAGATAAACACTGAAGCTTTCTTT. Its translation is CASSPRGQINTEAFF.